A single TCR beta chain is shown here with its context. Its antigen is undetermined. CDR1 and CDR2 (germline): SGHNT, YYREEE (reference sequence). V gave up 5 bases and J gave up 9 bases; unmatched junction bases: 9. The CDR3 length is 15 residues. This specimen comes from a study of cytomegalovirus exposure and HLA in healthy donors. The PCR was carried out with 60 Vbeta primers and 13 Jbeta primers. As handled by the study authors: Unique TCR beta chains totaled roughly 80 million in a later count, with around 10 million of them shared. Using immunoSEQ multiplex PCR, the repertoire was profiled, and TCRdb retains in-frame clones only, with some absent. That table furnishes V, J and clone size, whereas the DNA furnished D and trimming. This sample's table reports about 120,000 clones. Broader study findings: A previous analysis found most TCR beta V segments productive roughly 90% or roughly 30% of the time.

The sequenced sample was PBMCs. The clonotype was recovered from a man aged 35 to 55 in good health and CMV-seropositive. The chain links TRBV5-4 to TRBJ2-1; TRBD2 matches 12 bases. The CDR3, as DNA: TGTGCCAGCAGAGGAATGACTAGCGGGAGAAGTGAGCAGTTCTTC. Translation: CASRGMTSGRSEQFF.